The 8 T cell receptor beta chains presented below share a single source sample, sequenced in a study of graft-versus-host responses after intestinal transplantation. Clones were read by immunoSEQ multiplex PCR, and TCRdb kept only the in-frame ones, dropping some. The sample has about 39,000 clones; 90% to 95% are singletons. Their antigens remain unidentified. Here the sequenced sample was unstimulated CD8+ T cells sorted from spleen or lymph node cells, taken before transplant. The receptors originated from a human donor who was the organ donor for an intestinal transplant.

V usage is TRBV6-1 and J usage is TRBJ1-6; a possible D gene is TRBD1 (6 bases). Germline CDR1 is MNHNS and CDR2 is SASEGT. The CDR3 extends over 18 amino acids. The V and J ends lost 1 base and 0 bases respectively, with 13 bases between them. The DNA of the CDR3 is TGTGCCAGCAGTGAAGTTTTGCAGGGGAGCTCCTATAATTCACCCCTCCACTTT. Translating it yields CASSEVLQGSSYNSPLHF.

This rearrangement joins TRBV5-1 to TRBJ1-1; no clear D gene. CDR3 length equals 14 residues. The ends were cut back, 0 bases at V and 0 bases at J, with 6 bases in the middle. The V gene's germline CDR1 is SGHRS and CDR2 YFSETQ. In DNA, the CDR3 is TGCGCCAGCAGCTTGGATGAAGTGAACACTGAAGCTTTCTTT. Protein sequence: CASSLDEVNTEAFF.

V is TRBV27 and J is TRBJ2-7, with 8 bases that match TRBD2. Per the germline V gene, CDR1 is MNHEY and CDR2 is SMNVEV (reference sequence). The CDR3 has 17 amino acids. After removal of 0 bases from V and 2 bases from J, the junction contained 9 bases not matched to a gene. CDR3 protein: CASSLSGAGAETYEQYF. In DNA form, the CDR3 reads TGTGCCAGCAGTTTATCCGGAGCGGGGGCCGAAACCTACGAGCAGTACTTC.

The V gene is TRBV5-1, the J gene TRBJ2-7; D is undetermined. Trimming left V 2 bases short and J 5 bases short, with 20 bases between. This CDR3 has 16 residues. The germline CDR1 and CDR2 sequences are SGHRS and YFSETQ. The DNA for the CDR3 is TGCGCCAGCAGCTTCCTGGCCCCTTCGAAGATCCACGAGCAGTACTTC. It codes for CASSFLAPSKIHEQYF. The whole variable domain, remainder taken from reference TRBV5-1 and TRBJ2-7, is KAGVTQTPRYLIKTRGQQVTLSCSPISGHRSVSWYQQTPGQGLQFLFEYFSETQRNKGNFPGRFSGRQFSNSRSEMNVSTLELGDSALYLCASSFLAPSKIHEQYFGPGTRLTVT.

The chain uses TRBV15 and TRBJ1-5; D is unresolved. Per the germline V gene, CDR1 is LNHNV and CDR2 is YYDKDF (reference sequence). The V gene lost 0 bases and the J gene lost 2 bases, with 11 bases spanning the gap. The CDR3 extends over 16 amino acids. Here the CDR3 reads CATSRDEEGGNQPQHF. CDR3 in DNA: TGTGCCACCAGCAGAGATGAGGAGGGTGGCAATCAGCCCCAGCATTTT. Supplemented by reference TRBV15 and TRBJ1-5, the full variable domain reads DAMVIQNPRYQVTQFGKPVTLSCSQTLNHNVMYWYQQKSSQAPKLLFHYYDKDFNNEADTPDNFQSRRPNTSFCFLDIRSPGLGDTAMYLCATSRDEEGGNQPQHFGDGTRLSIL.

V and J are TRBV11-2 and TRBJ1-3; D ambiguous. Germline assignment: CDR1 SGHAT and CDR2 FQNNGV. CDR3 length equals 15 residues. The ends were cut back, 1 base at V and 3 bases at J, with 10 bases in the middle. The CDR3 region is CASSLVAESGNTIYF. DNA for the CDR3: TGTGCCAGCAGCTTAGTGGCAGAGAGTGGAAACACCATATATTTT.

The chain uses TRBV27 and TRBJ2-3; 7 bases map to TRBD2. The CDR3 spans 15 residues. Germline lookup yields CDR1 MNHEY and CDR2 SMNVEV (reference sequence). Trimming cost V 7 bases and J 1 base; bases outside gene matches: 8. This chain's CDR3 is CASTILAGGTDTQYF. CDR3 coding DNA: TGTGCCAGCACAATATTGGCGGGGGGCACAGATACGCAGTATTTT.

In DNA, the CDR3 is TGTGCCAGCAGCCCCGGACAGGGGAACACCGGGGAGCTGTTTTTT. Its translation: CASSPGQGNTGELFF. The chain joins TRBV13 to TRBJ2-2, with 8 nucleotides matching TRBD1. The CDR3 spans 15 residues. CDR1 and CDR2 (germline): PRHDT, FYEKMQ (reference sequence). The ends lost 5 bases at V and 1 base at J; junction bases unmatched: 3.